The T cell receptor beta chain described here comes from a study of blood T cell repertoires in COVID-19 (dated by TCRdb to the early 2020s). Broadly, across the study: Samples from collaborators originated in the United States, Italy and Spain and spanned both the acute and convalescent phases of COVID-19. Where available, HLA class I and class II types were taken from metadata supplied by the sample provider and were not determined by assay-based typing. Samples came from the ongoing ImmuneRACE study (first 160 participants) plus 1,254 subjects from 6 global collaborators. A de-identified subject ID, COVID-19 status, age in years and sex were almost always included in the sample metadata. The repertoires were made available in a free public database intended to serve as a resource for research on the immune response to SARS-CoV-2. Subjects who had been exposed to COVID-19, were actively infected with it, or had recovered from it provided the deeply sampled blood TCRbeta repertoires that made up the dataset. The material from the prospective study consisted of cDNA or gDNA derived from T cells, B-cell-depleted T cells, or PBMCs. What the study reported, not specific to this receptor: The quantity of clinical and demographic metadata differed by source and by participant and was supplied without curation.

TCRbeta CDR3 regions were amplified from genomic DNA by means of the immunoSEQ Assay, a bias-controlled multiplex PCR. On the authors' methods: The number of nucleated cells in each sample was estimated by amplification of reference gene primers within the assay. Sequence reads were collapsed and filtered to measure the absolute abundance of every unique TCRbeta CDR3 rearrangement. Productive Simpson clonality was computed per sample as the square root of Simpson's diversity index over productive rearrangements. TCRdb stores this immuneACCESS table with in-frame sequences only. Part of the clones is absent; in the studies checked, under half of the shortfall reflects unresolved V genes, and no reason is known for the rest. The V and J calls and the clone size are those of that table, but D and trimming were determined from the DNA. The sample table records approximately 160,000 clones; almost 85% of these occur just once. Of the sample, 7.7% is held by the ten largest clones.

Reading the germline V gene gives CDR1 MNHEY and CDR2 SVGAGI. V sheds 8 bases and J sheds 0 bases, leaving 11 bases between their ends. From its cysteine to its phenylalanine, the CDR3 spans 14 amino acids. The retained sequence is limited to the CDR3, 42 bases, with the frame set at the first base. Worth noting for this clone: It has no known antigen specificity. No much larger clonotype is one base removed from it; base qualities were not supplied.

Another Seattle source contributed samples from volunteer blood donors who had recovered from COVID-19. Collaborating institutions collected whole blood in K2EDTA tubes following their own protocols. For TCRbeta analysis, collaborator samples were shipped as frozen whole blood, as isolated PBMCs, or as DNA extracted from either sample type. The TCR sequence derives from a man aged 35 to 55 who had recovered from COVID-19. In this chain, TRBV6-5 is recombined with TRBJ1-3; too little of a D gene remains to name it. Sequencing was done on a sample of peripheral blood. The CDR3 sequence is CASQKSSSGNTIYF. The DNA sequence is given as TGTGCCAGCCAAAAGTCGAGCTCTGGAAACACCATATATTTT.